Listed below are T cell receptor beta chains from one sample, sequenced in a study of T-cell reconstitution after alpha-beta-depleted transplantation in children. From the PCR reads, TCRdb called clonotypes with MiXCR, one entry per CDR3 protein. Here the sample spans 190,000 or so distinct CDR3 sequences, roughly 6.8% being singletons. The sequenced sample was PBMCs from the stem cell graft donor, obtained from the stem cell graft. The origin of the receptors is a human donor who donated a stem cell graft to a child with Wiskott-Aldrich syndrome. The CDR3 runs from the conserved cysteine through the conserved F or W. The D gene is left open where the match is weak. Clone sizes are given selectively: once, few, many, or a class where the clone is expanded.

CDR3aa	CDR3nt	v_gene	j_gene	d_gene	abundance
CASSLRLSSGANVLTF	TGCGCCAGCAGCTTGAGGTTGAGCTCTGGGGCCAACGTCCTGACTTTC	TRBV5-1	TRBJ2-6	-	many
CAISSGQGTNSPLHF	TGTGCCATCAGCTCGGGACAGGGGACCAATTCACCCCTCCACTTT	TRBV10-3	TRBJ1-6	TRBD1	many
CASSSTGEGYNEQFF	TGCGCCAGCAGCTCGACAGGGGAAGGCTACAATGAGCAGTTCTTC	TRBV5-1	TRBJ2-1	TRBD1	few
CATSDAYRGPGTDTQYF	TGTGCCACCAGTGATGCCTATCGGGGTCCCGGCACAGATACGCAGTATTTT	TRBV24-1	TRBJ2-3	-	many
CASSLNPAGGPYEQYF	TGCGCCAGCAGCCTTAACCCTGCGGGAGGGCCGTACGAGCAGTACTTC	TRBV4-3	TRBJ2-7	TRBD2	many
CASSPRQGNSGTQYF	TGTGCCAGCAGCCCAAGACAGGGTAACAGTGGCACGCAGTATTTT	TRBV7-9	TRBJ2-3	TRBD1	few
CAWSPGQPRQPQHF	TGTGCCTGGAGCCCAGGGCAGCCTAGGCAGCCCCAGCATTTT	TRBV30	TRBJ1-5	-	-
CASSLRLAGVGHEQFF	TGCGCCAGCAGCTTGAGACTAGCGGGAGTCGGGCATGAGCAGTTCTTC	TRBV5-1	TRBJ2-1	TRBD2	few
CATRTSGAASTGELFF	TGTGCCACACGGACTAGCGGAGCCGCGAGCACCGGGGAGCTGTTTTTT	TRBV24-1	TRBJ2-2	TRBD2	many
CASSSSGPNEKLFF	TGTGCCAGCAGTTCCTCAGGGCCTAATGAAAAACTGTTTTTT	TRBV28	TRBJ1-4	-	many
CASSSGTGVTEAFF	TGTGCCAGCAGCTCCGGAACGGGGGTCACTGAAGCTTTCTTT	TRBV12-3/TRBV12-4	TRBJ1-1	-	many
CASSQDKFETVLGYTF	TGTGCCAGCAGCCAAGATAAATTTGAGACAGTGCTCGGCTACACCTTC	TRBV4-2	TRBJ1-2	-	many
CASSFTGTSSTGELFF	TGCGCCAGCAGCTTTACCGGGACTAGCAGCACCGGGGAGCTGTTTTTT	TRBV5-1	TRBJ2-2	TRBD2	few
CASGREGIYEQYF	TGTGCCAGCGGTCGGGAGGGCATCTACGAGCAGTACTTC	TRBV6-6	TRBJ2-7	TRBD2	-
CASTLQGGYGYTF	TGTGCCAGCACCTTACAGGGGGGCTATGGCTACACCTTC	TRBV12-3/TRBV12-4	TRBJ1-2	TRBD1	many
CASRGDRAFDGYTF	TGTGCCAGCAGGGGGGACAGGGCTTTTGATGGCTACACCTTC	TRBV5-5	TRBJ1-2	TRBD1	many
CASSLKGGLRSGELFF	TGTGCCAGCAGTCTAAAGGGGGGGCTGAGGTCCGGGGAGCTGTTTTTT	TRBV12-3/TRBV12-4	TRBJ2-2	-	many
CASSLEGRGWDEQYF	TGTGCCAGCAGCTTAGAGGGCAGGGGGTGGGACGAGCAGTACTTC	TRBV7-2	TRBJ2-7	TRBD1	many
CASSLGVSDLTF	TGTGCCAGCAGCTTGGGGGTATCGGACCTGACTTTC	TRBV5-5	TRBJ2-6	-	many
CASMATGETQYF	TGTGCCAGCATGGCGACAGGAGAGACCCAGTACTTC	TRBV2	TRBJ2-5	-	few
CSVVEQTTPYGYTF	TGCAGCGTTGTTGAGCAGACGACTCCCTATGGCTACACCTTC	TRBV29-1	TRBJ1-2	-	many
CASSYAGFKYEQYF	TGTGCCAGCAGTTACGCGGGTTTTAAGTACGAGCAGTACTTC	TRBV6-5	TRBJ2-7	-	many
CASSQKGLAETSYEQYF	TGTGCCAGCAGCCAAAAGGGACTAGCGGAAACCTCCTACGAGCAGTACTTC	TRBV13	TRBJ2-7	TRBD2	many
CASSLASTVAEQFF	TGTGCCAGCAGCTTAGCGAGCACTGTGGCTGAGCAGTTCTTC	TRBV7-9	TRBJ2-1	-	many
CASSLGTAQFF	TGTGCCAGCAGTTTGGGGACAGCGCAGTTCTTC	TRBV12-3/TRBV12-4	TRBJ2-1	TRBD1	many
CSVLVGEAFF	TGCAGCGTTTTGGTGGGGGAAGCTTTCTTT	TRBV29-1	TRBJ1-1	-	many
CASSSGLAGGPQETQYF	TGTGCCAGCAGCTCTGGACTAGCGGGGGGGCCGCAAGAGACCCAGTACTTC	TRBV7-2	TRBJ2-5	TRBD2	-
CASSQDVALAGDTQYF	TGCGCCAGCAGCCAAGATGTGGCTCTCGCGGGAGATACGCAGTATTTT	TRBV4-3	TRBJ2-3	-	many
CATSRGFPTSYEQYF	TGCGCCACCTCGCGAGGGTTTCCCACCTCCTACGAGCAGTACTTC	TRBV5-1	TRBJ2-7	-	few
CSAPGFVYNEQFF	TGCAGTGCGCCCGGTTTTGTCTACAATGAGCAGTTCTTC	TRBV20-1	TRBJ2-1	-	many
CAISSEGTARSGANVLTF	TGTGCCATCAGCTCGGAGGGGACAGCGCGCTCTGGGGCCAACGTCCTGACTTTC	TRBV5-5	TRBJ2-6	-	few
CSASHPGRAYEQYF	TGCAGTGCTAGTCACCCCGGGAGGGCGTACGAGCAGTACTTC	TRBV20-1	TRBJ2-7	TRBD2	many
CASTVRGKSPLHF	TGTGCCAGCACTGTACGGGGGAAATCACCCCTCCACTTT	TRBV2	TRBJ1-6	-	many
CASSLVGGGTGELFF	TGTGCCAGCAGCTTGGTAGGCGGAGGCACCGGGGAGCTGTTTTTT	TRBV5-5	TRBJ2-2	-	many
CAWSVRVGANFGGDTQYF	TGTGCCTGGAGTGTTCGGGTTGGGGCTAACTTCGGGGGAGATACGCAGTATTTT	TRBV30	TRBJ2-3	-	-
CASSVFGTANTGELFF	TGTGCCAGCAGTGTTTTCGGGACTGCGAACACCGGGGAGCTGTTTTTT	TRBV2	TRBJ2-2	-	many
CASSDSNNSPLHF	TGTGCCAGCAGTGACAGCAATAATTCACCCCTCCACTTT	TRBV6-4	TRBJ1-6	-	many
CSARVRRAGPYEQYF	TGCAGTGCCCGCGTAAGGAGGGCAGGGCCCTACGAGCAGTACTTC	TRBV20-1	TRBJ2-7	-	many